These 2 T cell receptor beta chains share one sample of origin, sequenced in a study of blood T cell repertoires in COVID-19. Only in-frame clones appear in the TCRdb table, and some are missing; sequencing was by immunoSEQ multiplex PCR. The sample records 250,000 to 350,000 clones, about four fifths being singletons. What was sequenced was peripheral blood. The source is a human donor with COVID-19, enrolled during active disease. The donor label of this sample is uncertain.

This CDR3 is CSVPSNEQFF. The CDR3 DNA follows: TGCAGCGTTCCGTCCAATGAGCAGTTCTTC. The gene calls are TRBV29-1 and TRBJ2-1, with D uncertain. The ends were cut back, 5 bases at V and 6 bases at J, with 5 bases in the middle. This CDR3 contains 10 residues. The germline V gene encodes CDR1 SQVTM and CDR2 ANQGSEA.

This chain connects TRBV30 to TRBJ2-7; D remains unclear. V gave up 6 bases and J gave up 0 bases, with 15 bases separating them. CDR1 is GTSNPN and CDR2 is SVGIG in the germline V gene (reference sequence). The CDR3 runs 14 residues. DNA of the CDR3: TGTGCCTGCAAATCCCATCCCAGCTCCTACGAGCAGTACTTC. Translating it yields CACKSHPSSYEQYF.